Listed below are T cell receptor beta chains from one sample, sequenced in a study of blood T cell repertoires in COVID-19. Using immunoSEQ multiplex PCR, the repertoire was profiled, and TCRdb retains in-frame clones only, with some absent. Here the sample spans around 270,000 clones, around nine tenths being singletons. Sequenced input: peripheral blood. Receptors originate from a man aged 40-50 years with acute or convalescent COVID-19. The CDR3 runs from the conserved cysteine through the conserved F or W. The D gene is left open where the match is weak.

>.|TRBV3-1/TRBV3-2
CATAPPGELFF
>TRBD1|TRBV10-3
CAIRGGPTDTQYF
>TRBD1|TRBV30
CAWSRDRGREQYF
>TRBD1|TRBV6-5
CASRDRVGTEAFF
>TRBD2|TRBV5-1
CASSFSGGSYEQYF
>.|TRBV12-5
CASGLPTRGSGANVLTF
>.|TRBV3-1/TRBV3-2
CASSQSPGLDGNTIYF
>.|TRBV5-1
CASSLGSYGYTF
>TRBD1|TRBV6-5
CATRQGANYGYTF
>.|TRBV6-5
CASSRFISGANVLTF
>TRBD1|TRBV10-2
CASSSTGVFTEAFF
>.|TRBV7-9
CASSPVTGIMNTEAFF
>TRBD1|TRBV18
CASSPQGAGTDTQYF
>TRBD1|TRBV5-4
CASSFFTGGYTEAFF
>TRBD1|TRBV19
CASSGYRGTNTEAFF
>TRBD1|TRBV9
CASSPRGRSTDTQYF
>.|TRBV6-5
CASSYSRDSSGYTF
>TRBD1|TRBV24-1
CATSDPGTGKAYEQYF
>.|TRBV5-4
CASSWNTGSYNEQFF
>.|TRBV12-5
CASGFPPGTEAFF
>.|TRBV10-3
CAISEAGMNTEAFF
>.|TRBV5-8
CASSSKAGAYEQYF
>.|TRBV6-5
CASSYGAPHGYTF
>TRBD2|TRBV7-9
CASSFLSGGGTDTQYF
>TRBD1|TRBV6-5
CASSLTGGLEKLFF
>TRBD1|TRBV6-5
CASRPTGLGNQPQHF
>TRBD1|TRBV5-1
CASSLDPGTGVTEAFF
>.|TRBV6-6
CASSYLGYLNEQFF
>.|TRBV12-3/TRBV12-4
CASREVDPGPQHF
>TRBD1|TRBV6-5
CASSYSRQGEADTQYF
>.|TRBV19
CASSSSVSGSEKLFF
>.|TRBV5-1
CASRESADGYTF
>.|TRBV5-1
CASSRAPQTGNEQYF
>.|TRBV2
CASSEERQFTEAFF
>TRBD1|TRBV29-1
CSVPRQGSSGANVLTF
>TRBD1|TRBV10-1
CASSEQGEYEKLFF
>.|TRBV2
CASRSRQAEGNQPQHF
>.|TRBV30
CASIDRNNSPLHF
>.|TRBV5-1
CASSSQGNYGYTF
>.|TRBV19
CASSIGGSAGNTIYF
>.|TRBV3-1/TRBV3-2
CASSQLGNTIYF
>.|TRBV24-1
CATSDLGGYTF
>.|TRBV12-3/TRBV12-4
CASSRHMNTEAFF
>TRBD1|TRBV27
CASSQPEGTGWTGELFF
>TRBD2|TRBV2
CASTNSPGLAGDTQYF
>TRBD1|TRBV5-6
CASGTGRHNYGYTF
>.|TRBV6-5
CASRRRQGSYEQYF
>TRBD1|TRBV10-1
CASSPTGTGDTEAFF
>.|TRBV5-4
CASSGFSGTHEQYF
>.|TRBV14
CASSLRGILYNEQFF
>.|TRBV19
CASSTPSGSYYYGYTF
>TRBD1|TRBV5-5
CASSWTTGTGGEQYF
>TRBD1|TRBV7-8
CASSFLPGQGVADTQYF
>TRBD1|TRBV5-4
CASSLEQGANTEAFF
>.|TRBV27
CASSFTGVAGNTIYF
>.|TRBV20-1
CSASAPGVIYGYTF
>TRBD1|TRBV18
CASSPGTGIEKLFF
>.|TRBV19
CASSIKYSLVGTEAFF